Given below is one TCR beta chain in context. Its antigen is currently unknown. Regarding treatment: roughly 10-day PBMC culture with coronavirus spike peptide pools or control peptides (ViraFEST assay). All positive PCR tests were dated between March and December 2020, predating US Alpha, Beta and Delta variants. This sample was taken from a study of vaccination and CD4 T cells after COVID-19. Overall study context: Participants were given two doses of BNT162b2 or mRNA-1273 vaccine. Whole-study findings and limits: A nonsignificant median increase from 21 to 38 SARS-CoV-2-reactive clonotypes was observed.

Germline lookup yields CDR1 LNHDA and CDR2 SQIVND (reference sequence). The CDR3 is made up of 12 amino acids. The V end was cut by 6 bases, the J end by 3 bases, with 6 bases between. The Oncomine TCR Beta short-read assay was applied to DNA of cultured CD4+ T cells. DNA came from CD4+ T cells after culture. One entry per CDR3 protein, called by TCRdb with MiXCR from the PCR reads. Altogether around 19,000 distinct CDR3 sequences are present, just under 45% being singletons, with the ten largest covering more than 7%. This receptor was taken from a human donor who had recovered from COVID-19. The V call is TRBV19, the J call TRBJ1-5; D is unclear. Source: CD4+ T cells from blood, cultured in vitro, taken after SARS-CoV-2 vaccination. The CDR3: CASRVFNQPQHF. CDR3 bases: TGTGCCAGTAGAGTGTTCAATCAGCCCCAGCATTTT.